This T cell receptor (beta chain) was sequenced for a study of blood T cell repertoires in COVID-19. Study-level information: There were acute and convalescent COVID-19 samples, and they came from the United States, Italy and Spain. PBMCs, B-cell-depleted T cells, or T cells were the source of the cDNA or gDNA that made up the material.

This CDR3 comprises 16 residues. The germline V gene has CDR1 MGHDK and CDR2 SYGVNS. V dropped 1 base and J dropped 2 bases, with 12 bases sitting between them. Authors' methods: Counts of nucleated cells, estimated from reference gene primer amplification, were obtained. Sequenced by immunoSEQ multiplex PCR; TCRdb stores in-frame clones only, minus some. V and J calls and clone size are given by that table; D and trimming were obtained from the DNA. The sample has about 330,000 clones; roughly 85% are singletons. Participants' reported clinical history set cohort assignment. This clonotype originated in a woman aged 25-40 years who had recovered from COVID-19. Sequenced: PBMCs or T cells enriched from blood (not recorded which). The V gene is TRBV25-1, the J gene TRBJ1-3; weak D call: TRBD1 (5 bases). The CDR3 region is CASSEWSRTTGNTIYF. The CDR3 DNA reads as TGTGCCAGCAGTGAATGGTCTAGGACAACTGGAAACACCATATATTTT.